These 13 T cell receptor beta chains share one sample of origin, sequenced in a study of OX40 agonist ivuxolimab in advanced cancers. The data were produced by immunoSEQ multiplex PCR, yet TCRdb's version contains in-frame clones alone and is incomplete. The sample yields 60,000 to 65,000 clones, 80% to 90% seen once. The input for sequencing was CD4+ or CD8+ T cells sorted from blood, taken in a trial of the OX40 agonist ivuxolimab. The receptors derive from an adult with an advanced solid tumor such as melanoma, head and neck, liver or kidney cancer.

The V gene is TRBV6-1, the J gene TRBJ1-3, with D hard to call. This CDR3 region has 14 residues. V shed 7 bases and J shed 0 bases, with 10 bases lying between them. Germline V gives CDR1 MNHNS, CDR2 SASEGT. CDR3 coding DNA: TGTGCCAGCACCGCCTCAAGCTCTGGAAACACCATATATTTT. Translating it yields CASTASSSGNTIYF.

The rearrangement uses TRBV27 and TRBJ2-1; TRBD2 aligns across 8 bases. Per germline, CDR1 MNHEY and CDR2 SMNVEV (reference sequence). The junction had 6 bases not matched to a gene; V was cut back by 6 bases and J by 2 bases. The length of the CDR3 is 15 residues. This CDR3 reads CASSPTSGPYNEQFF. The CDR3 DNA sequence: TGTGCCAGCAGCCCTACTAGCGGACCCTACAATGAGCAGTTCTTC.

The chain joins TRBV28 to TRBJ1-5; D is unclear. This CDR3 spans 16 amino acids. CDR1 and CDR2 from the germline V gene are MDHEN and SYDVKM. Trimming took off 4 bases at V and 6 bases at J, with 19 bases between the two ends. For the CDR3, the DNA is TGTGCCAGCAGTTATAAAACAGTGGGTGGGAGTCAGCCCCAGCATTTT. Translated, it gives CASSYKTVGGSQPQHF.

This chain's CDR3 is CASSLGAAIYSNQPQHF. CDR3 in DNA: TGTGCCAGCAGCTTAGGAGCAGCGATTTATAGCAATCAGCCCCAGCATTTT. The chain uses TRBV7-6 and TRBJ1-5; D gene uncertain. This CDR3 has 17 residues. Germline values: CDR1 SGHVS, CDR2 FNYEAQ. V was shortened by 1 base and J by 0 bases, with 13 bases between the two germline ends.

V usage is TRBV7-3 and J usage is TRBJ2-5; D is tentatively TRBD1 or TRBD2 (6 bases each). Trimming left V 6 bases short and J 0 bases short, with 11 bases between. CDR3 length equals 14 residues. The germline V gene encodes CDR1 SGHTA and CDR2 FQGTGA. DNA for the CDR3: TGTGCCAGCAGTCTGGGGGGCTACCAAGAGACCCAGTACTTC. Translation gives CASSLGGYQETQYF.

The V call is TRBV5-4, the J call TRBJ2-5; 11 nucleotides match TRBD2. CDR1 is SGHNT and CDR2 is YYREEE in the germline V gene (reference sequence). Trimming took 4 bases from V and 4 from J; bases not matched to a gene: 12. The CDR3 length is 17 residues. The CDR3 protein is CASSRGIAGGVSETQYF. The CDR3 bases are TGTGCCAGCAGCCGAGGGATAGCGGGGGGGGTTTCAGAGACCCAGTACTTC.

This clone has just one count. V and J are TRBV6-5 and TRBJ2-1, with a weak D call TRBD1 (6 bases). The CDR3 has 13 amino acids. The germline V and J ends were trimmed by 6 bases and 9 bases, with 15 bases remaining between them. Germline CDR1 MNHEY, CDR2 SVGAGI. CDR3 residues: CASRSPTGFEQFF. The CDR3 coding sequence is TGTGCCAGCAGATCTCCTACAGGGTTTGAGCAGTTCTTC.

On this clone itself: Germline is not matched at one junction end, which may reflect a read error. CDR3 coding DNA: TGTGCCAGCTCGCCACGGGAGGCAGGGACATTTCGCACAGATACGCAGTATTTT. It translates to CASSPREAGTFRTDTQYF. The rearrangement uses TRBV18 and TRBJ2-3; TRBD2 might be the D (7 bases). Germline CDR1 reads KGHSH; CDR2 reads LQKENI. This CDR3 spans 18 amino acids.

The chain employs TRBV19 and TRBJ2-1; the match to TRBD2 covers 9 bases. J lost 6 bases, V lost 10 bases, and 10 bases had no gene match. The CDR3 is made up of 14 amino acids. CDR1 is LNHDA and CDR2 is SQIVND in the germline V gene (reference sequence). CDR3 amino acids: CATHRASGANEQFF. Here the CDR3 DNA reads TGTGCCACCCACCGGGCTAGCGGGGCCAATGAGCAGTTCTTC.

CDR3 in DNA: TGTGCCAGCAGCCCGGCAGGGGGACTAACTTACGGATACAATGAGCAGTTCTTC. It codes for CASSPAGGLTYGYNEQFF. The V and J genes are TRBV5-4 and TRBJ2-1; D possibly uses TRBD1 or TRBD2 (7 bases each). The CDR3 runs to 18 residues. The ends were cut back, 4 bases at V and 4 bases at J, with 24 bases in the middle. Germline V CDR1 and CDR2: SGHNT, YYREEE (reference sequence).

This clone was counted between two and nine times. This chain uses TRBV11-1 with TRBJ2-3; 9 nucleotides match TRBD1. Unmatched junction bases numbered 7, after V lost 5 bases and J lost 4 bases. Per germline, CDR1 SGHAT and CDR2 FQDESV (reference sequence). This CDR3 has 15 residues. This chain's CDR3 is CASSADRGYPDTQYF. The CDR3 DNA reads as TGTGCCAGCAGCGCGGACAGGGGTTACCCAGATACGCAGTATTTT.

J is TRBJ2-5 and V is TRBV11-2; D remains unclear. This CDR3 spans 14 amino acids. Trimming removed 5 bases from V and 0 bases from J, with 10 bases in between. In germline, CDR1 is SGHAT, CDR2 FQNNGV. The CDR3 DNA reads TGTGCCAGCAGCCATGTGGGCAACCAAGAGACCCAGTACTTC. Translating it yields CASSHVGNQETQYF.

The chain joins TRBV2 to TRBJ2-6, with D maybe TRBD2 (5 bases). This CDR3 contains 16 residues. CDR1 is SNHLY, CDR2 FYNNEI, per germline. V was shortened by 1 base and J by 4 bases, with 11 bases between the two germline ends. The CDR3 sequence is CASSEGRVTGANVLTF. The CDR3 region has the DNA TGTGCCAGCAGTGAAGGGCGGGTGACGGGGGCCAACGTCCTGACTTTC.